The next 21 T cell receptor beta chains were all read from a single sample in a study of blood T cell repertoires in COVID-19. Assay: immunoSEQ multiplex PCR; the TCRdb copy retains only in-frame clones and omits some. The data hold 65,000 or so clones, with roughly 88% observed a single time. The sequenced sample consisted of peripheral blood. The receptors originated from a young man with COVID-19, enrolled during active disease.

The chain uses TRBV7-3 and TRBJ2-3, with no clear D. The ends were cut back, 5 bases at V and 6 bases at J, with 18 bases in the middle. The CDR3 has 15 amino acids. CDR1 and CDR2 from the germline V gene are SGHTA and FQGTGA. The CDR3 spells CASSKSASPMDTQYF. In nucleotides, the CDR3 is TGTGCCAGCAGCAAAAGCGCTTCGCCCATGGATACGCAGTATTTT.

The V and J genes are TRBV19 and TRBJ2-1; no clear D gene. Trimming took 5 bases from V and 2 from J, leaving 10 bases between them. The CDR3 has 14 amino acids. From germline, CDR1 is LNHDA and CDR2 SQIVND (reference sequence). This CDR3 reads CASSAEIAYNEQFF. In DNA form, the CDR3 reads TGTGCCAGTAGTGCAGAAATCGCCTACAATGAGCAGTTCTTC.

The chain couples TRBV11-2 to TRBJ2-7; no clear D gene. The V end was cut by 1 base, the J end by 5 bases, with 12 bases between. The CDR3 has 14 amino acids. Germline CDR1 is SGHAT and CDR2 is FQNNGV. CDR3 residues: CASSLVSVNHEQYF. The CDR3 region has the DNA TGTGCCAGCAGCTTAGTATCGGTCAACCACGAGCAGTACTTC.

V usage is TRBV29-1 and J usage is TRBJ1-4; D remains ambiguous. The CDR3 totals 13 residues. CDR1 is SQVTM and CDR2 is ANQGSEA in the germline V gene. Trimming took off 4 bases at V and 4 bases at J, with 10 bases between the two ends. The CDR3 reads CSVGNNYNEKLFF. The CDR3 coding sequence is TGCAGCGTTGGAAACAACTATAATGAAAAACTGTTTTTT. Full variable domain (outside the CDR3, taken from reference TRBV29-1 and TRBJ1-4): SAVISQKPSRDICQRGTSLTIQCQVDSQVTMMFWYRQQPGQSLTLIATANQGSEATYESGFVIDKFPISRPNLTFSTLTVSNMSPEDSSIYLCSVGNNYNEKLFFGSGTQLSVL.

The chain links TRBV19 to TRBJ2-7, with a possible D match to TRBD1 (6 bases). CDR1 is LNHDA, CDR2 SQIVND, per germline (reference sequence). There are 13 residues in the CDR3. V dropped 4 bases and J dropped 5 bases, with 12 bases sitting between them. CDR3 sequence (DNA): TGTGCCAGTAGTAAAAAGGGACATGACGAGCAGTACTTC. Translating it yields CASSKKGHDEQYF.

V is TRBV4-2 and J is TRBJ1-2; 10 nucleotides align to TRBD1. Losses at the gene ends were 4 bases for V and 1 base for J; bases not matched to a gene: 12. This CDR3 is built from 18 residues. Germline lookup yields CDR1 LGHNA and CDR2 YNFKEQ. The CDR3 protein is CASSPNRDRGPLNYGYTF. The CDR3 coding sequence is TGTGCCAGCAGCCCAAACCGGGACAGGGGTCCCCTTAACTATGGCTACACCTTC.

The rearrangement uses TRBV27 and TRBJ1-1; D unresolved. Germline CDR1 reads MNHEY; CDR2 reads SMNVEV (reference sequence). V was shortened by 1 base and J by 7 bases, with 10 bases between the two germline ends. The CDR3 runs 13 residues. The CDR3 loop reads CASSLYRVGEAFF. The DNA for the CDR3 is TGTGCCAGCAGTTTATACCGGGTGGGTGAAGCTTTCTTT.

V usage is TRBV4-2 and J usage is TRBJ1-1, with D possibly matching TRBD1 (6 bases). The CDR3 runs 14 residues. V was trimmed by 0 bases and J by 4 bases, leaving 9 bases between them. The germline CDR1 and CDR2 sequences are LGHNA and YNFKEQ. CDR3 in DNA: TGTGCCAGCAGCCAAGATTCAGGGGTCACTGAAGCTTTCTTT. It codes for CASSQDSGVTEAFF.

This sequence joins TRBV28 and TRBJ1-5; D unclear. The CDR3 extends over 17 amino acids. V was clipped by 6 bases and J by 4 bases, with 22 bases between them. CDR1 and CDR2 from the germline V gene are MDHEN and SYDVKM. The CDR3 loop reads CASRTRGIRLLNQPQHF. The CDR3 DNA sequence: TGTGCCAGCAGAACCCGAGGGATCCGTTTGTTGAATCAGCCCCAGCATTTT.

This chain joins TRBV9 and TRBJ1-4; D uncertain. V was trimmed by 3 bases and J by 8 bases, leaving 17 bases between them. Germline CDR1 reads SGDLS; CDR2 reads YYNGEE. The CDR3 is 15 residues long. In nucleotides, the CDR3 is TGTGCCAGCAGCGCGGAGGTTGGCCTCGGGGAAAAACTGTTTTTT. Translation gives CASSAEVGLGEKLFF.

The V gene is TRBV19, the J gene TRBJ1-5; unclear D gene. The CDR3 consists of 15 residues. Trimming shortened V by 1 base and J by 1 base, and 8 bases separated the two germline ends. Germline V gene sequence: CDR1 LNHDA, CDR2 SQIVND (reference sequence). In nucleotides, the CDR3 is TGTGCCAGTAGTATAGGCGTCAACAGCAATCAGCCCCAGCATTTT. This encodes CASSIGVNSNQPQHF.

V gene TRBV7-9 combines with J gene TRBJ2-5; D might be TRBD2 (5 bases). The CDR3 contains 13 residues. V was pared by 5 bases and J by 4 bases, with 11 bases between. Germline V lookup: CDR1 SEHNR, CDR2 FQNEAQ (reference sequence). Here the CDR3 reads CASSQLGGETQYF. The CDR3 nucleotides read TGTGCCAGCAGCCAACTAGGCGGAGAGACCCAGTACTTC.

The chain carries TRBV5-4 and TRBJ2-6; D is possibly TRBD1 (6 bases). Trimming took off 1 base at V and 2 bases at J, with 7 bases between the two ends. Germline assignment: CDR1 SGHNT and CDR2 YYREEE (reference sequence). The CDR3 totals 15 residues. The CDR3 region is CASSLRGTGANVLTF. The CDR3 DNA reads as TGTGCCAGCAGCTTGAGGGGGACTGGGGCCAACGTCCTGACTTTC.

The CDR3 DNA follows: TGTGCCAGTACTCCCTCGGCGGGAGGGACAGATACGCAGTATTTT. Translating it yields CASTPSAGGTDTQYF. The J gene is TRBJ2-3, the V gene TRBV19, with TRBD2 matching over 9 bases. CDR3 length: 15 residues. The junction had 8 bases not matched to a gene; V was cut back by 7 bases and J by 3 bases. Germline V gives CDR1 LNHDA, CDR2 SQIVND (reference sequence).

V is TRBV24-1 and J is TRBJ1-2; D is possibly TRBD1 (6 bases). This CDR3 is built from 13 residues. Trimming removed 4 bases at V and 5 bases at J, with 10 bases between. Germline CDR1 KGHDR, CDR2 SFDVKD. CDR3 protein: CATSEGATYGYTF. CDR3 DNA sequence: TGTGCCACCAGTGAGGGGGCCACATATGGCTACACCTTC.

This chain connects TRBV19 to TRBJ1-1; no definite D call. There are 14 residues in the CDR3. CDR1 and CDR2 from the germline V gene are LNHDA and SQIVND (reference sequence). Between the trimmed V and J ends, which lost 8 bases and 0 bases, there was a span of 13 bases. The CDR3 coding sequence is TGTGCCAGTTCTACCGTTTTGATGAACACTGAAGCTTTCTTT. Its protein product is CASSTVLMNTEAFF. Full variable domain (missing parts from reference TRBV19 and TRBJ1-1): DGGITQSPKYLFRKEGQNVTLSCEQNLNHDAMYWYRQDPGQGLRLIYYSQIVNDFQKGDIAEGYSVSREKKESFPLTVTSAQKNPTAFYLCASSTVLMNTEAFFGQGTRLTVV.

The chain is built from TRBV9 and TRBJ1-1; D gene ambiguous. V gave up 1 base and J gave up 1 base, with 8 bases separating them. Looked up from germline, CDR1 is SGDLS and CDR2 is YYNGEE. The CDR3 is 14 residues long. The CDR3 bases are TGTGCCAGCAGCGTATTTTACGGGAACACTGAAGCTTTCTTT. Encoded protein: CASSVFYGNTEAFF.

The gene calls are TRBV28 and TRBJ1-2, with no clear D. Germline CDR1 reads MDHEN; CDR2 reads SYDVKM. The CDR3 is 18 residues long. V lost 1 base to trimming and J lost 8 bases, with 26 bases between them. CDR3: CASSLSQALQVMAGGYTF. The CDR3 DNA reads as TGTGCCAGCAGTTTATCCCAAGCCCTACAAGTAATGGCGGGCGGCTACACCTTC.

This chain links TRBV6-5 with TRBJ2-1; 7 nucleotides agree with TRBD1. Germline-derived CDR1 and CDR2 are MNHEY and SVGAGI. There are 15 residues in the CDR3. J was trimmed by 4 bases and V by 6 bases; bases with no gene match: 9. CDR3 in DNA: TGTGCCAGCAGAAGACAGGGCCCAGGATACAATGAGCAGTTCTTC. This encodes CASRRQGPGYNEQFF.

V and J are TRBV7-3 and TRBJ2-1; no clear D gene. There are 12 residues in the CDR3. Trimming removed 6 bases at V and 10 bases at J, with 13 bases between. Germline V lookup: CDR1 SGHTA, CDR2 FQGTGA. CDR3 bases: TGTGCCAGCAGTCTTGACTTAACAGAGCAGTTCTTC. Amino acids: CASSLDLTEQFF.

This chain links TRBV23-1 with TRBJ1-5; D not resolved. TRBV23-1 is marked as an open reading frame, function uncertain. Trimming shortened V by 0 bases and J by 2 bases, and 5 bases separated the two germline ends. The CDR3 totals 14 residues. CDR3 residues: CASSQSAGNQPQHF. In DNA form, the CDR3 reads TGCGCCAGCAGTCAATCGGCCGGCAATCAGCCCCAGCATTTT.